What follows are 28 T cell receptor beta chains derived from one specimen sequenced in a study of cytomegalovirus exposure and HLA in healthy donors. Primers: 60 Vbeta forward and 13 Jbeta reverse. TCRdb's copy holds only in-frame clones and misses some; the assay was immunoSEQ multiplex PCR. Here the sample spans fewer than 250,000 clones, more than 60% being singletons. Sequenced input: PBMCs. These receptor sequences come from a young woman in good health and CMV-seronegative.

This chain joins TRBV6-1 and TRBJ2-5; 7 bases are shared with TRBD1. CDR3 size: 13 residues. CDR1 is MNHNS and CDR2 is SASEGT in the germline V gene. J was trimmed by 4 bases and V by 5 bases; bases with no gene match: 4. CDR3 DNA sequence: TGTGCCAGCAGTCCGACAGGGCTAGAGACCCAGTACTTC. It encodes CASSPTGLETQYF.

V gene TRBV6-6 combines with J gene TRBJ1-2; TRBD1 matches 8 bases. After removal of 4 bases from V and 3 bases from J, the junction contained 4 bases not matched to a gene. Germline loops: CDR1 MNHNY, CDR2 SVGAGI (reference sequence). The CDR3 runs 14 residues. CDR3: CASSSQGAYYGYTF. The CDR3 bases are TGTGCCAGCAGTTCCCAGGGGGCGTACTATGGCTACACCTTC.

The chain combines TRBV11-2 with TRBJ1-2; D is uncertain. The V end lost 1 base, the J end lost 2 bases, and 8 bases lay between the germline ends. From germline, CDR1 is SGHAT and CDR2 FQNNGV. The CDR3 covers 14 residues. CDR3 DNA sequence: TGTGCCAGCAGCTTAGGTGTGGCCAACTATGGCTACACCTTC. Its protein is CASSLGVANYGYTF.

The J gene is TRBJ2-3, the V gene TRBV30, with 8 bases lining up with TRBD2. The CDR3 runs to 17 residues. Germline trimming cut 2 bases from V and 3 bases from J; bases unmatched to any gene: 13. The V gene's germline CDR1 is GTSNPN and CDR2 SVGIG (reference sequence). This CDR3 is CAWSMNWAGGWTDTQYF. The CDR3 DNA is TGTGCCTGGAGTATGAATTGGGCGGGAGGATGGACAGATACGCAGTATTTT.

The V call is TRBV15, the J call TRBJ2-4; D unresolved. V was pared by 0 bases and J by 4 bases, with 10 bases between. This CDR3 is built from 15 residues. Germline CDR1 and CDR2: LNHNV and YYDKDF (reference sequence). The CDR3 loop reads CATSRDPRQKNIQYF. The CDR3 nucleotides read TGTGCCACCAGCAGAGATCCCCGACAAAAAAACATTCAGTACTTC.

The chain uses TRBV25-1 and TRBJ1-2, with 7 bases that match TRBD1. The germline gives CDR1 MGHDK, CDR2 SYGVNS. With V trimmed by 4 bases and J by 7 bases, 6 bases remained unmatched. The CDR3 is 13 residues long. The CDR3: CASSVSDRVGYTF. For the CDR3, the DNA is TGTGCCAGCAGTGTCTCAGACAGGGTTGGCTACACCTTC.

The V call is TRBV2, the J call TRBJ1-5, with D possibly being TRBD1 (5 bases). CDR1 is SNHLY, CDR2 FYNNEI, per germline. V was shortened by 6 bases and J by 3 bases, with 15 bases between the two germline ends. The CDR3 has 15 residues. In DNA, the CDR3 is TGTGCCAGCAGAGATACCAGGGTGGTCAATCAGCCCCAGCATTTT. Protein product: CASRDTRVVNQPQHF.

The chain carries TRBV13 and TRBJ1-2, with no clear D. Per germline, CDR1 PRHDT and CDR2 FYEKMQ (reference sequence). The CDR3 sequence is 15 residues long. V lost 0 bases and J 2 bases, leaving 10 bases between the germline ends. The CDR3 is CASSLGASGNYGYTF. In DNA form, the CDR3 reads TGTGCCAGCAGCTTAGGGGCCAGCGGAAACTATGGCTACACCTTC. Combining the CDR3 with reference TRBV13 and TRBJ1-2 gives the whole variable domain AAGVIQSPRHLIKEKRETATLKCYPIPRHDTVYWYQQGPGQDPQFLISFYEKMQSDKGSIPDRFSAQQFSDYHSELNMSSLELGDSALYFCASSLGASGNYGYTFGSGTRLTVV.

This clone came up once. This rearrangement joins TRBV19 to TRBJ1-6; perhaps TRBD1 as D (6 bases). CDR1 and CDR2 from the germline V gene are LNHDA and SQIVND (reference sequence). Trimming left V 9 bases short and J 5 bases short, with 11 bases between. The CDR3 is 13 residues long. This CDR3 reads CASSKGDNSPLHF. CDR3 sequence (DNA): TGTGCCAGCAGCAAGGGGGATAATTCACCCCTCCACTTT.

The genes are TRBV30 and TRBJ1-2; D is uncertain. Germline CDR1 and CDR2: GTSNPN and SVGIG (reference sequence). The V and J ends lost 4 bases and 5 bases respectively, with 17 bases between them. The CDR3 is 14 amino acids. CDR3 bases: TGTGCCTGGACCCCCGAGACAACATTTTATGGCTACACCTTC. Translated: CAWTPETTFYGYTF.

V is TRBV5-5 and J is TRBJ1-5, with 7 bases aligning to TRBD1. The germline V gene encodes CDR1 SGHKS and CDR2 YYEKEE (reference sequence). The V and J ends lost 3 bases and 0 bases, in that order; junction bases with no gene match: 6. The CDR3 has 16 amino acids. The CDR3 loop is CASSSLTGLSNQPQHF. The CDR3 DNA sequence: TGTGCCAGCAGCTCCCTGACAGGGCTTAGCAATCAGCCCCAGCATTTT.

This sequence joins TRBV4-3 and TRBJ1-4, with D perhaps matching TRBD1 (5 bases). Trimming stripped 1 base from V and 4 bases from J, with 7 bases between. This CDR3 has 14 amino acids. Germline CDR1 LGHNA, CDR2 YSLEER. The CDR3 protein is CASSQGQGNEKLFF. The CDR3 coding sequence is TGCGCCAGCAGCCAAGGGCAGGGTAATGAAAAACTGTTTTTT.

CDR3 in amino acids: CSVGHTSGGAGDTQYF. The DNA of the CDR3 is TGCAGCGTGGGTCATACTAGCGGGGGGGCGGGGGATACGCAGTATTTT. V gene TRBV29-1 combines with J gene TRBJ2-3; 13 bases fit TRBD2. Germline V gene data show CDR1 as SQVTM and CDR2 as ANQGSEA. CDR3 length: 16 residues. The trim removed 6 bases at V and 6 bases at J, leaving 12 bases unmatched.

The chain has TRBV13 and TRBJ2-7; 12 bases align to TRBD2. The germline V gene has CDR1 PRHDT and CDR2 FYEKMQ (reference sequence). The CDR3 length is 16 residues. After removal of 4 bases from V and 1 base from J, the junction contained 5 bases not matched to a gene. The CDR3 loop is CASSSWTSGDSYEQYF. The CDR3 DNA reads TGTGCCAGCAGCTCCTGGACTAGCGGGGATTCCTACGAGCAGTACTTC.

To note about this clone: The same CDR3 arises from other DNA sequences in this sample as well. V gene TRBV5-6 combines with J gene TRBJ2-7; TRBD2 might be the D (6 bases). Trimming cost V 0 bases and J 6 bases, with 7 bases left between them. Germline loops: CDR1 SGHDT, CDR2 YYEEEE. The CDR3 sequence is 12 residues long. This CDR3 is CASSLAGGEQYF. The CDR3, as DNA: TGTGCCAGCAGCTTGGCCGGGGGCGAGCAGTACTTC. The whole variable domain, filled in from reference TRBV5-6 and TRBJ2-7, reads DAGVTQSPTHLIKTRGQQVTLRCSPKSGHDTVSWYQQALGQGPQFIFQYYEEEERQRGNFPDRFSGHQFPNYSSELNVNALLLGDSALYLCASSLAGGEQYFGPGTRLTVT.

This sequence joins TRBV19 and TRBJ1-5; the match to TRBD1 covers 9 bases. The germline V gene has CDR1 LNHDA and CDR2 SQIVND (reference sequence). The CDR3 length is 20 residues. Trimming cost V 4 bases and J 1 base; bases outside gene matches: 17. The CDR3: CASSTRTGERLMRSNQPQHF. CDR3 DNA sequence: TGTGCCAGTAGTACCAGGACAGGGGAGAGGCTTATGCGGAGCAATCAGCCCCAGCATTTT.

The V and J genes are TRBV6-6 and TRBJ2-7, with 12 positions matching TRBD2. The ends lost 6 bases at V and 2 bases at J; junction bases unmatched: 2. Germline values: CDR1 MNHNY, CDR2 SVGAGI (reference sequence). The CDR3 is made up of 14 amino acids. The CDR3 DNA reads as TGTGCCAGCAGCCGGACTAGCGGGGCCTACGAGCAGTACTTC. Translating it yields CASSRTSGAYEQYF.

V gene TRBV19 combines with J gene TRBJ1-4; a weak D match, TRBD1 (6 bases). The germline V gene encodes CDR1 LNHDA and CDR2 SQIVND (reference sequence). The CDR3 sequence is 15 residues long. Trimming took 5 bases from V and 6 from J, leaving 16 bases between them. CDR3 nucleotides: TGTGCCAGTAGTCCAGCAGGGGACGGCTATGAAAAACTGTTTTTT. The encoded protein is CASSPAGDGYEKLFF.

CDR3 in amino acids: CASMKRDSVNEQFF. CDR3 DNA: TGTGCCAGTATGAAGAGGGACTCGGTCAATGAGCAGTTCTTC. This chain links TRBV19 with TRBJ2-1; TRBD2 might be the D (6 bases). The germline gives CDR1 LNHDA, CDR2 SQIVND (reference sequence). V dropped 7 bases and J dropped 6 bases, with 16 bases sitting between them. This CDR3 spans 14 amino acids.

This rearrangement joins TRBV5-1 to TRBJ2-3, with D maybe TRBD1 (5 bases). Germline values: CDR1 SGHRS, CDR2 YFSETQ. The CDR3 loop spans 14 amino acids. With 3 bases removed from V and 3 bases from J, the gap between germline ends came to 11 bases. CDR3 nucleotide sequence: TGCGCCAGCAGCTCATCAGGGTCGACAGATACGCAGTATTTT. Protein product: CASSSSGSTDTQYF.

This clone was picked up a small number of times. The rearrangement uses TRBV6-4 and TRBJ1-4; no reliable D call. V dropped 9 bases and J dropped 13 bases, with 15 bases sitting between them. From germline, CDR1 is MRHNA and CDR2 SNTAGT. The CDR3 is 11 amino acids. The CDR3 coding sequence is TGTGCCAGACGTGACCCCGGCGGACTGTTTTTT. It codes for CARRDPGGLFF.

This chain connects TRBV29-1 to TRBJ1-5; D is perhaps TRBD1 (5 bases). CDR1 is SQVTM and CDR2 is ANQGSEA in the germline V gene. This CDR3 comprises 12 residues. V was clipped by 4 bases and J by 4 bases, with 8 bases between them. The CDR3 coding sequence is TGCAGCGTTGGCGGGGGAAATCAGCCCCAGCATTTT. It is translated as CSVGGGNQPQHF.

V and J are TRBV5-1 and TRBJ2-2; tentatively, D is TRBD2 (5 bases). The CDR3 is 14 residues long. V was clipped by 7 bases and J by 4 bases, with 14 bases between them. The germline gives CDR1 SGHRS, CDR2 YFSETQ. The CDR3 is CASSPEVGTGELFF. The CDR3 DNA follows: TGCGCCAGCTCGCCGGAGGTCGGCACCGGGGAGCTGTTTTTT.

The V call is TRBV5-3, the J call TRBJ1-6, with 10 bases fitting TRBD1. TRBV5-3 is an open reading frame whose function is uncertain. This CDR3 comprises 19 residues. The V segment lost 0 bases and the J segment 0 bases; nucleotides outside the gene matches: 6. For the CDR3, the DNA is TGTGCCAGAAGCTTGGACCGACAGGGGGCATGCTCCTATAATTCACCCCTCCACTTT. It specifies CARSLDRQGACSYNSPLHF.

The chain links TRBV11-3 to TRBJ1-1; 10 bases align to TRBD1. Germline V gives CDR1 SGHNT, CDR2 YENEEA. After removal of 2 bases from V and 7 bases from J, the junction contained 10 bases not matched to a gene. The CDR3 contains 16 residues. CDR3 nucleotides: TGTGCCAGCAGCTTAAACCCGACAGGGGGCTTGGGTGAAGCTTTCTTT. Translation: CASSLNPTGGLGEAFF. Filled out from reference TRBV11-3 and TRBJ1-1, the complete variable domain reads EAGVVQSPRYKIIEKKQPVAFWCNPISGHNTLYWYLQNLGQGPELLIRYENEEAVDDSQLPKDRFSAERLKGVDSTLKIQPAELGDSAVYLCASSLNPTGGLGEAFFGQGTRLTVV.

The chain recombines TRBV25-1 with TRBJ2-5; 10 nucleotides agree with TRBD2. The CDR3 totals 16 residues. V dropped 3 bases and J dropped 7; count of bases not matched to a gene: 11. From germline, CDR1 is MGHDK and CDR2 SYGVNS. CDR3 sequence reads: CASSEFLAGDLRTQYF. The CDR3, as DNA: TGTGCCAGCAGTGAGTTTCTAGCGGGGGACTTGAGGACCCAGTACTTC.

The genes are TRBV30 and TRBJ2-5; 10 positions match TRBD1. The CDR3 consists of 15 residues. CDR1 is GTSNPN, CDR2 SVGIG, per germline (reference sequence). The trim removed 1 base at V and 4 bases at J, leaving 6 bases unmatched. Written as DNA, the CDR3 is TGTGCCTGGAGTGAAGGGACAGGGGCCGGAGAGACCCAGTACTTC. As protein: CAWSEGTGAGETQYF.

This rearrangement joins TRBV6-8 to TRBJ1-5; D is perhaps TRBD1 (5 bases). CDR3 length: 15 amino acids. Trimming removed 2 bases from V and 4 bases from J, with 12 bases in between. The germline V gene encodes CDR1 MNHGY and CDR2 SAAAGT. As DNA, the CDR3 is TGTGCCAGCAGTTACATCGGCAAGGGGAATCAGCCCCAGCATTTT. Amino acid sequence: CASSYIGKGNQPQHF.